Sequencing of this T cell receptor (beta chain) was carried out in a study of blood T cell repertoires in COVID-19 (dated by TCRdb to 2018 to 2020). Regarding the complete study: Recovered participants in ImmuneRACE Cohort 3 were defined by two consecutive negative NP/OP PCR tests, clearance by a healthcare professional, or resolution of symptoms. The collaborator samples originated in the United States, Italy and Spain and spanned the acute and convalescent phases of COVID-19. The material from the prospective study consisted of cDNA or gDNA derived from T cells, B-cell-depleted T cells, or PBMCs. Deeply sampled blood TCRbeta repertoires from subjects exposed to, actively infected with, or recovered from COVID-19 were included in the dataset. The repertoires were released in a freely available public database intended as a resource for research on the immune response to SARS-CoV-2. Samples were obtained from the ongoing ImmuneRACE study (first 160 participants) and from 1,200 or so subjects provided by 6 global collaborators. Nearly every sample came with metadata listing a de-identified subject ID, COVID-19 status, age in years and sex. HLA class I and class II types, where available, came from metadata supplied by the sample provider rather than from assay-based typing.

General findings and caveats noted by the study authors: The quantity of clinical and demographic metadata differed by source and by participant and was supplied without curation.

In the case of this clone: Its antigen is currently not known. Base qualities were left out, and no much larger clone turns up one base away.

TCRbeta CDR3 regions were amplified from genomic DNA by means of the immunoSEQ Assay, a bias-controlled multiplex PCR. Per the source publication's procedure: Within the assay, amplification of reference gene primers was used to estimate how many nucleated cells each sample contained. Sequence reads were collapsed and filtered to measure the absolute abundance of every unique TCRbeta CDR3 rearrangement. For each sample, productive Simpson clonality was calculated by taking the square root of Simpson's diversity index across productive rearrangements. In its TCRdb copy, this immuneACCESS table keeps in-frame sequences only and misses some clones. Where compared with another copy, unresolved V genes explain less than half of these, and the others have no known cause. That table furnishes V, J and clone size, whereas the DNA furnished D and trimming. The sample records approximately 210,000 clones, 87% of which are singletons. About 7% of the sample is in the top ten clones.

From the germline V gene (reference sequence), CDR1 is PRHDT and CDR2 is FYEKMQ. Reading from cysteine to phenylalanine, the CDR3 counts 14 amino acids. The DNA shown is the 42-base CDR3, in frame from base 1. Unmatched junction bases come to 3, with V trimmed by 3 bases and J by 3 bases. Participants in the prospective study were aged roughly 18 to 89 years, lived in 20 to 25 United States geographic areas, and enrolled through a virtual design. Cohort assignment in the prospective study relied on participant-reported clinical history from a screening survey and a study questionnaire. Mobile phlebotomists in the prospective study collected whole blood, serum and a nasopharyngeal or oropharyngeal swab from every participant. Over a roughly 2-month period, participants in the prospective study had the option of providing additional blood draws and questionnaires. Before DNA extraction, prospective study blood samples were shipped either frozen or at room temperature.

This sequence originates from a man between 25 and 39 years old in a cohort exposed to, infected with or recovered from COVID-19 (not recorded which). Specimen: PBMCs or T cells enriched from blood (not recorded which). Here the chain combines TRBV13 and TRBJ1-1; 8 central bases correspond to TRBD1. At the DNA level, the sequence is TGTGCCAGCAGCTTTGGACAGGGAGACACTGAAGCTTTCTTT. Its translation reads: CASSFGQGDTEAFF.